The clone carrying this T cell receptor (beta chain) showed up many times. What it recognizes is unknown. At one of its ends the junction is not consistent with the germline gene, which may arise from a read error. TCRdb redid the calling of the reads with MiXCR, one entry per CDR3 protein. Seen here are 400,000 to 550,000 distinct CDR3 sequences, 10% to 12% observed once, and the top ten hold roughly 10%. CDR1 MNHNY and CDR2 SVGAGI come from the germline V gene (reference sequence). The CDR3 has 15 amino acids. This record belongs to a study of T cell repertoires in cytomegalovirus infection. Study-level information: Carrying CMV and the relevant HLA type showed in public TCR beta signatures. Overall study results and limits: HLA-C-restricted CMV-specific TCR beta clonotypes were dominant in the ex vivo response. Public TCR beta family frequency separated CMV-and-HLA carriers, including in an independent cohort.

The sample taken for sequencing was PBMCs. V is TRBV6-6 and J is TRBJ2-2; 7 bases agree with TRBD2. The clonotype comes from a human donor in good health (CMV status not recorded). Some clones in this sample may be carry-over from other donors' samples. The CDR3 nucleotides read TGTGCCAGCACTTACTCCAGCGGGGAGGACGGGGAGCTGTTTTTT. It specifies CASTYSSGEDGELFF.